These 27 T cell receptor beta chains came from one sample sequenced in a study of shared clonotypes between healthy human individuals. Method: immunoSEQ multiplex PCR; TCRdb's copy keeps in-frame clones and lacks some. Here the sample spans under 550,000 clones, 90% to 97% being singletons. Specimen: naive CD4+ T cells sorted from blood. Subset given: CD45RA+ positively selected. These receptors were obtained from a woman aged 25 to 45 in good health.

This clone was seen once. This chain joins TRBV15 and TRBJ2-5; D possibly uses TRBD1 or TRBD2 (5 bases each). The DNA end is more similar to TRBJ2-7, so the J call may be wrong. This CDR3 comprises 17 residues. CDR1 is LNHNV, CDR2 YYDKDF, per germline (reference sequence). The CDR3 sequence: CATSRDISRDPTYEQYF. CDR3 DNA sequence: TGTGCCACCAGCAGAGATATTAGTAGGGACCCAACCTACGAGCAGTACTTC.

The chain links TRBV19 to TRBJ1-3; 7 bases map to TRBD1. CDR3 length: 16 amino acids. Looked up from germline, CDR1 is LNHDA and CDR2 is SQIVND (reference sequence). J gave up 1 base and V 6 bases, and 9 bases lay outside the gene matches. The CDR3 sequence: CASSLTPTGSGNTIYF. Written as DNA, the CDR3 is TGTGCCAGTAGCCTCACACCGACAGGGTCTGGAAACACCATATATTTT.

The J gene is TRBJ2-1, the V gene TRBV10-2; no clear D. V dropped 4 bases and J dropped 5 bases, with 9 bases sitting between them. Germline V gene sequence: CDR1 WSHSY, CDR2 SAAADI. The CDR3 has 13 residues. CDR3 residues: CASSVVVHNEQFF. DNA for the CDR3: TGCGCCAGCAGTGTAGTAGTACACAATGAGCAGTTCTTC.

The chain has TRBV27 and TRBJ2-2, with D perhaps matching TRBD1 or TRBD2 (5 bases each). The CDR3 loop spans 16 amino acids. With 9 bases removed from V and 0 bases from J, the gap between germline ends came to 17 bases. In germline, CDR1 is MNHEY, CDR2 SMNVEV (reference sequence). Here the CDR3 DNA reads TGTGCCAGTCGCCACGGGGCGGCCGCGAACACCGGGGAGCTGTTTTTT. Encoded protein: CASRHGAAANTGELFF.

CDR3 sequence: CASSEQGSGELFF. The CDR3 nucleotides read TGTGCCAGCAGCGAACAGGGTAGCGGGGAGCTGTTTTTT. This sequence joins TRBV6-5 and TRBJ2-2, with D tentatively TRBD1 (6 bases). The germline V and J ends were trimmed by 6 bases and 7 bases, with 12 bases remaining between them. Germline V gene data show CDR1 as MNHEY and CDR2 as SVGAGI. This CDR3 spans 13 amino acids.

This clone was observed a single time. In DNA form, the CDR3 reads TGTGCCAGTAAAGGGGGCCCACCTAATTCACCCCTCCACTTT. The encoded protein is CASKGGPPNSPLHF. The rearrangement uses TRBV19 and TRBJ1-6, with 7 bases that match TRBD1. V shed 7 bases, J shed 6 bases, and the junction held 6 bases outside the gene matches. The CDR3 is made up of 14 amino acids. The germline V gene encodes CDR1 LNHDA and CDR2 SQIVND (reference sequence).

This rearrangement joins TRBV20-1 to TRBJ1-1; D is possibly TRBD1 (6 bases). The CDR3 is made up of 11 amino acids. From germline, CDR1 is DFQATT and CDR2 SNEGSKA (reference sequence). V dropped 6 bases and J dropped 7 bases, with 12 bases sitting between them. The chain's CDR3 is CSAPDRLEAFF. Here the CDR3 DNA reads TGCAGTGCCCCTGACAGGCTTGAAGCTTTCTTT.

V gene TRBV12-2 combines with J gene TRBJ1-1. TRBV12-2 is a pseudogene. This CDR3 contains 16 residues. CDR3 sequence reads: CASRCFVGGRNTEAFF. The CDR3, as DNA: TGTGCAAGTCGCTGTTTTGTAGGGGGGCGTAACACTGAAGCTTTCTTT.

This clone was seen only a few times. The chain uses TRBV6-6 and TRBJ1-1; possibly TRBD1 for D (6 bases). Germline CDR1 reads MNHNY; CDR2 reads SVGAGI (reference sequence). V lost 7 bases and J 2 bases, leaving 14 bases between the germline ends. The length of the CDR3 is 14 residues. DNA for the CDR3: TGTGCCAGCATCGAGAAGGGGGTTAACACTGAAGCTTTCTTT. Translating it yields CASIEKGVNTEAFF.

For the CDR3, the DNA is TGCGCCAGCAGCTTTAGACCTGTGCGGTACACCGGGGAGCTGTTTTTT. This gives the protein CASSFRPVRYTGELFF. The chain uses TRBV5-1 and TRBJ2-2; D not resolved. The CDR3 extends over 16 amino acids. Between the trimmed V and J ends, which lost 2 bases and 3 bases, there was a span of 14 bases. In germline, CDR1 is SGHRS, CDR2 YFSETQ.

V is TRBV28 and J is TRBJ2-7; possibly TRBD2 for D (5 bases). The CDR3 is made up of 14 amino acids. Germline V gene lookup returns CDR1 MDHEN and CDR2 SYDVKM. Trimming stripped 2 bases from V and 3 bases from J, with 11 bases between. The CDR3 sequence is CASSLGLAIYEQYF. CDR3 in DNA: TGTGCCAGCAGTTTAGGCCTAGCTATCTACGAGCAGTACTTC.

This chain uses TRBV7-9 with TRBJ2-7; 9 bases map to TRBD1. With V trimmed by 4 bases and J by 6 bases, 10 bases remained unmatched. The germline gives CDR1 SEHNR, CDR2 FQNEAQ (reference sequence). The CDR3 loop spans 15 amino acids. CDR3 sequence reads: CASSSLGTGFGEQYF. CDR3 coding DNA: TGTGCCAGCAGCTCCCTAGGGACAGGGTTCGGCGAGCAGTACTTC.

The chain recombines TRBV11-2 with TRBJ1-6; a weak D match, TRBD1 (5 bases). Trimming stripped 5 bases from V and 13 bases from J, with 21 bases between. CDR3 length: 15 amino acids. Germline lookup yields CDR1 SGHAT and CDR2 FQNNGV. The CDR3, as DNA: TGTGCCAGCAGCCCGGGAGCAGGGAAGCCAGGGCCCCTCCACTTT. Its translation is CASSPGAGKPGPLHF.

The DNA of the CDR3 is TGCGCCAGCAGCCTGGACGAGGGTGCAACTAATGAAAAACTGTTTTTT. This sequence encodes CASSLDEGATNEKLFF. V and J are TRBV5-1 and TRBJ1-4; D is undetermined. V lost 4 bases and J lost 0, with 13 bases in between. Germline V lookup: CDR1 SGHRS, CDR2 YFSETQ. This CDR3 comprises 16 residues.

The rearrangement links TRBV6-1 to TRBJ1-2; tentative D call: TRBD1 (5 bases). The CDR3 runs 12 residues. Germline CDR1 reads MNHNS; CDR2 reads SASEGT. V was clipped by 7 bases and J by 4 bases, with 10 bases between them. DNA for the CDR3: TGTGCCAGCAAGGGGCTCGTCTATGGCTACACCTTC. As protein: CASKGLVYGYTF.

V is TRBV25-1 and J is TRBJ2-2; a possible D gene is TRBD2 (6 bases). V was pared by 3 bases and J by 0 bases, with 11 bases between. There are 16 residues in the CDR3. Germline V lookup: CDR1 MGHDK, CDR2 SYGVNS. The CDR3 is CASSDSGLANTGELFF. The CDR3 bases are TGTGCCAGCAGTGATTCGGGACTCGCGAACACCGGGGAGCTGTTTTTT. Variable domain in full (rest from reference TRBV25-1 and TRBJ2-2): EADIYQTPRYLVIGTGKKITLECSQTMGHDKMYWYQQDPGMELHLIHYSYGVNSTEKGDLSSESTVSRIRTEHFPLTLESARPSHTSQYLCASSDSGLANTGELFFGEGSRLTVL.

Of note for this clone: One end of the junction is discordant with germline, which a read error may explain. The rearrangement joins TRBV5-1 to TRBJ1-1, with D tentatively TRBD1 (6 bases). Germline CDR1 SGHRS, CDR2 YFSETQ. This CDR3 is built from 14 residues. The CDR3 here is CASSATGTPPVSIF. In DNA, the CDR3 is TGCGCCAGCAGCGCGACCGGGACACCCCCGGTGTCTATCTTT.

The chain combines TRBV7-8 with TRBJ2-3; 13 bases match TRBD2. This CDR3 is 16 amino acids long. The trim removed 2 bases at V and 6 bases at J, leaving 5 bases unmatched. The germline gives CDR1 SGHVS, CDR2 FQNEAQ. The CDR3 region has the DNA TGTGCCAGCAGCTTAAAAACACTAGCGGGGGGGGATACGCAGTATTTT. Protein: CASSLKTLAGGDTQYF.

For this clone: Other DNA sequences of this sample code for an identical CDR3. The chain recombines TRBV7-9 with TRBJ1-1, with 7 bases that match TRBD1. The germline V gene has CDR1 SEHNR and CDR2 FQNEAQ (reference sequence). V lost 5 bases and J lost 4; bases outside the gene matches: 4. The CDR3 spans 13 residues. The CDR3 DNA reads as TGTGCCAGCAGCCGGTCAGGGGGCACTGAAGCTTTCTTT. Residues: CASSRSGGTEAFF.

The V call is TRBV18, the J call TRBJ2-5; D is uncertain. With 1 base removed from V and 2 bases from J, the gap between germline ends came to 8 bases. This CDR3 region has 14 residues. Per germline, CDR1 KGHSH and CDR2 LQKENI. CDR3 sequence (DNA): TGTGCCAGCTCACCACTCGAGCGACAAGAGACCCAGTACTTC. It yields the protein CASSPLERQETQYF.

This clone is a singleton in its sample. At one end the junction does not follow the germline gene, possibly because of a read error. The gene calls are TRBV7-9 and TRBJ1-1; 7 bases map to TRBD1. CDR1 is SEHNR, CDR2 FQNEAQ, per germline (reference sequence). This CDR3 is 16 amino acids long. The CDR3 region is CASTLQGIGKSTEAFF. The CDR3 DNA reads as TGTGCCAGCACCTTACAGGGGATCGGTAAGAGCACTGAAGCTTTCTTT. Combining the CDR3 with reference TRBV7-9 and TRBJ1-1 gives the whole variable domain DTGVSQNPRHKITKRGQNVTFRCDPISEHNRLYWYRQTLGQGPEFLTYFQNEAQLEKSRLLSDRFSAERPKGSFSTLEIQRTEQGDSAMYLCASTLQGIGKSTEAFFGQGTRLTVV.

The chain uses TRBV6-6 and TRBJ2-7, with unresolved D. Per germline, CDR1 MNHNY and CDR2 SVGAGI (reference sequence). Trimming shortened V by 6 bases and J by 6 bases, and 15 bases separated the two germline ends. There are 13 residues in the CDR3. The CDR3 reads CASSLGVGSEQYF. CDR3 nucleotides: TGTGCCAGCAGCCTAGGTGTTGGTAGCGAGCAGTACTTC.

The rearrangement links TRBV2 to TRBJ2-7, with 9 bases that match TRBD1. With V trimmed by 2 bases and J by 4 bases, 3 bases remained unmatched. CDR1 is SNHLY, CDR2 FYNNEI, per germline. The CDR3 runs 14 residues. CDR3 sequence (DNA): TGTGCCAGCAGTGAACTGGGACAGGGATACGAGCAGTACTTC. This sequence encodes CASSELGQGYEQYF.

The count of this clone is one. This chain uses TRBV7-6 with TRBJ1-6; D is ambiguous. The CDR3 is 15 residues long. The V and J ends lost 0 bases and 3 bases respectively, with 6 bases between them. CDR1 is SGHVS, CDR2 FNYEAQ, per germline. The CDR3 loop is CASSLAENYNSPLHF. DNA for the CDR3: TGTGCCAGCAGCTTAGCGGAAAACTATAATTCACCCCTCCACTTT.

The gene calls are TRBV4-1 and TRBJ2-5, with 9 bases that match TRBD2. This CDR3 has 17 amino acids. The junction had 12 bases not matched to a gene; V was cut back by 2 bases and J by 5 bases. CDR1 is MGHRA, CDR2 YSYEKL, per germline. The CDR3 loop reads CASSQLSAGGTGETQYF. DNA of the CDR3: TGCGCCAGCAGCCAACTCTCTGCGGGAGGGACGGGCGAGACCCAGTACTTC.

This clone turned up a few times. The chain is built from TRBV6-5 and TRBJ1-2; no definite D call. The germline CDR1 and CDR2 sequences are MNHEY and SVGAGI. Deletions cut 5 bases from V and 8 bases from J, with 9 bases between. CDR3 length equals 11 residues. The CDR3 spells CASSGVNGYTF. The CDR3, as DNA: TGTGCCAGCAGTGGGGTGAACGGCTACACCTTC.

This clone is a singleton in its sample. The rearrangement joins TRBV5-8 to TRBJ1-5; no firm D call. V lost 0 bases and J lost 5, with 6 bases in between. The CDR3 runs to 13 residues. In germline, CDR1 is SGHTS, CDR2 YDEGEE. As DNA, the CDR3 is TGTGCCAGCAGCTTGGACGGGGATCAGCCCCAGCATTTT. The encoded protein is CASSLDGDQPQHF.